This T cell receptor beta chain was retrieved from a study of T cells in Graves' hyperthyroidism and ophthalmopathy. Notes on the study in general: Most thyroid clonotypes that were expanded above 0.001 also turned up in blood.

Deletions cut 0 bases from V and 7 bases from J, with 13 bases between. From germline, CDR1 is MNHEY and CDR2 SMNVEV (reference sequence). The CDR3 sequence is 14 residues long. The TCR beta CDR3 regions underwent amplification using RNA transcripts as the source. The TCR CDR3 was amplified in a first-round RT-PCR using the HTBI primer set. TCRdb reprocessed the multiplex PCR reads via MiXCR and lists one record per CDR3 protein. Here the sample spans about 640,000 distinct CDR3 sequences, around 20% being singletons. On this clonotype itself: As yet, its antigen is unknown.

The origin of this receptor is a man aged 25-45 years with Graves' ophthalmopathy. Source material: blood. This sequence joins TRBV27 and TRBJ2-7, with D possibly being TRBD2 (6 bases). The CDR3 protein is CASSLSWGVWEQYF. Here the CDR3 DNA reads TGTGCCAGCAGTTTATCGTGGGGGGTTTGGGAGCAGTACTTC.